Included here is one T cell receptor (beta chain) sequence, with context. Its target is not known. The data were taken from a study of CD8 T cells in ankylosing spondylitis. Study observations and caveats: Existing reports had already noted some motif variants in reactive arthritis synovial fluid and blood. A TCR beta motif of 7 or 8 highly homologous variants appeared characteristic of ankylosing spondylitis blood. Significant enrichment of disease-linked clones was reported in matched ankylosing spondylitis synovial fluid.

Germline V lookup: CDR1 SEHNR, CDR2 FQNEAQ (reference sequence). The V segment lost 3 bases and the J segment 3 bases; nucleotides outside the gene matches: 5. The CDR3 contains 14 residues. The authors made TCR beta libraries by quantitative 5'-RACE with molecular barcodes. TCRdb recomputed calls from the 5' RACE reads with MiXCR, one row per CDR3 protein. The sample gives around 890,000 distinct CDR3 sequences, roughly 10% of which show up once; 0.45% to 0.6% is in the top ten. Specimen: blood, either unsorted or a sorted T cell fraction (not recorded which). The TCR was taken from a male donor with ankylosing spondylitis. The chain uses TRBV7-9 and TRBJ2-7, with 7 bases lining up with TRBD1. As DNA, the CDR3 is TGTGCCAGCAGCTTCTTCGACAGGGACTACGAGCAGTACTTC. This encodes CASSFFDRDYEQYF. Full variable domain (missing parts from reference TRBV7-9 and TRBJ2-7): DTGVSQNPRHKITKRGQNVTFRCDPISEHNRLYWYRQTLGQGPEFLTYFQNEAQLEKSRLLSDRFSAERPKGSFSTLEIQRTEQGDSAMYLCASSFFDRDYEQYFGPGTRLTVT.